The 22 T cell receptor beta chains below all came from one sample that was sequenced in a study of OX40 agonist ivuxolimab in advanced cancers. Produced via immunoSEQ multiplex PCR; TCRdb's table is partial and in-frame only. The sample gives 55,000 to 70,000 clones, 84% of which show up once; about 2.1% is in the top ten. The specimen was CD4+ or CD8+ T cells sorted from blood, collected in a trial of the OX40 agonist ivuxolimab. These receptors came from an adult with an advanced solid tumor such as melanoma, head and neck, liver or kidney cancer.

J is TRBJ2-3 and V is TRBV20-1; D remains ambiguous. CDR1 and CDR2 from the germline V gene are DFQATT and SNEGSKA (reference sequence). The V gene lost 6 bases and the J gene lost 6 bases, with 10 bases spanning the gap. CDR3 length equals 11 residues. The CDR3 nucleotides read TGCAGTGCCCCTAGAACTGATACGCAGTATTTT. Protein product: CSAPRTDTQYF.

CDR3 bases: TGTGCCAGCAGCTTACAGGAGAGTACCTACGAGCAGTACTTC. This gives the protein CASSLQESTYEQYF. The chain combines TRBV11-1 with TRBJ2-7, with D unresolved. Germline V gives CDR1 SGHAT, CDR2 FQDESV (reference sequence). The V gene lost 2 bases and the J gene lost 2 bases, with 10 bases spanning the gap. The CDR3 has 14 amino acids.

The V and J genes are TRBV28 and TRBJ1-2; 9 bases map to TRBD1. Germline CDR1 MDHEN, CDR2 SYDVKM. The CDR3 covers 14 residues. J gave up 8 bases and V 4 bases, and 8 bases lay outside the gene matches. The CDR3 region is CASSSMRTGEGYTF. CDR3 in DNA: TGTGCCAGCAGTTCCATGCGGACAGGGGAAGGCTACACCTTC.

The chain has TRBV14 and TRBJ2-1, with 10 bases aligning to TRBD1. J was trimmed by 2 bases and V by 0 bases; bases with no gene match: 4. In germline, CDR1 is SGHDN, CDR2 FVKESK. The length of the CDR3 is 17 residues. DNA for the CDR3: TGTGCCAGCAGCCAAGATCCGGACAGGGGGGCCTACAATGAGCAGTTCTTC. Amino acids: CASSQDPDRGAYNEQFF.

This chain links TRBV7-8 with TRBJ2-5, with 9 bases fitting TRBD1. The CDR3 is 16 residues long. Germline trimming cut 6 bases from V and 1 base from J; bases unmatched to any gene: 9. Germline V gives CDR1 SGHVS, CDR2 FQNEAQ. DNA of the CDR3: TGTGCCAGCAGTTCAGGGACAGGGCTTTTCCAAGAGACCCAGTACTTC. This sequence encodes CASSSGTGLFQETQYF.

Only a few counts were recorded for this clone. V and J are TRBV28 and TRBJ1-1; D gene ambiguous. Germline V gene data show CDR1 as MDHEN and CDR2 as SYDVKM. The CDR3 sequence is 13 residues long. V lost 3 bases and J lost 0, with 5 bases in between. The CDR3 DNA is TGTGCCAGCAGTTTGCCAGTGAACACTGAAGCTTTCTTT. Protein: CASSLPVNTEAFF.

This clone has a handful of counts. The V gene is TRBV15, the J gene TRBJ2-7; D gene ambiguous. Deletions cut 0 bases from V and 0 bases from J, with 9 bases between. The germline V gene has CDR1 LNHNV and CDR2 YYDKDF (reference sequence). CDR3 length: 15 residues. The CDR3 coding sequence is TGTGCCACCAGCAGAGATAACGGGCCCTCCTACGAGCAGTACTTC. Its protein product is CATSRDNGPSYEQYF.

The chain couples TRBV5-1 to TRBJ2-1; D remains unclear. The CDR3 sequence is 12 residues long. In germline, CDR1 is SGHRS, CDR2 YFSETQ. The V end was cut by 3 bases, the J end by 7 bases, with 8 bases between. CDR3 sequence: CASSSLGNEQFF. CDR3 in DNA: TGCGCCAGCAGCTCCTTGGGGAATGAGCAGTTCTTC.

This chain links TRBV4-1 with TRBJ2-5, with 7 bases fitting TRBD2. The CDR3 has 15 residues. Germline V gene sequence: CDR1 MGHRA, CDR2 YSYEKL. V lost 4 bases, J lost 8 bases, and 13 bases stayed unmatched. This chain's CDR3 is CASSLGGDLGRTQYF. The DNA for the CDR3 is TGCGCCAGCAGCCTGGGAGGGGATTTGGGTAGAACCCAGTACTTC.

The count of this clone is one. This sequence joins TRBV4-3 and TRBJ2-1; D gene ambiguous. Trimming shortened V by 4 bases and J by 6 bases, and 7 bases separated the two germline ends. The CDR3 has 12 amino acids. The germline V gene has CDR1 LGHNA and CDR2 YSLEER. The CDR3 DNA reads as TGCGCCAGCAGCCGAAACAGCAATGAGCAGTTCTTC. It codes for CASSRNSNEQFF.

The chain couples TRBV11-2 to TRBJ1-5; D remains unclear. Trimming removed 6 bases from V and 4 bases from J, with 16 bases in between. The CDR3 totals 15 residues. Germline CDR1 reads SGHAT; CDR2 reads FQNNGV. The CDR3 bases are TGTGCCAGCAGTTTCGACGGGAAAGAGAATCAGCCCCAGCATTTT. This codes for CASSFDGKENQPQHF.

A single count supports this clone. The J gene is TRBJ1-2, the V gene TRBV6-1, with a tentative D call TRBD1 (5 bases). From germline, CDR1 is MNHNS and CDR2 SASEGT. The CDR3 has 15 residues. V was trimmed by 1 base and J by 4 bases, leaving 13 bases between them. CDR3 amino acids: CASSEELVGGYGYTF. The CDR3 DNA sequence: TGTGCCAGCAGTGAAGAGTTGGTGGGGGGCTATGGCTACACCTTC.

This CDR3 is CASSLAHNQPQHF. In DNA, the CDR3 is TGTGCCAGCAGCTTAGCGCACAATCAGCCCCAGCATTTT. This rearrangement joins TRBV7-3 to TRBJ1-5; D remains ambiguous. Germline CDR1 reads SGHTA; CDR2 reads FQGTGA. With 2 bases removed from V and 3 bases from J, the gap between germline ends came to 5 bases. This CDR3 is 13 amino acids long.

The gene calls are TRBV13 and TRBJ2-7; 8 bases are a match to TRBD2. Unmatched junction bases numbered 9, after V lost 4 bases and J lost 7 bases. This CDR3 comprises 14 residues. CDR1 and CDR2 (germline): PRHDT, FYEKMQ (reference sequence). The CDR3 nucleotides read TGTGCCAGCAGCTCCCAGCGGGAGCCGAGGGAGCAGTACTTC. Encoded protein: CASSSQREPREQYF. Based on the CDR3 plus reference TRBV13 and TRBJ2-7, the full variable domain is AAGVIQSPRHLIKEKRETATLKCYPIPRHDTVYWYQQGPGQDPQFLISFYEKMQSDKGSIPDRFSAQQFSDYHSELNMSSLELGDSALYFCASSSQREPREQYFGPGTRLTVT.

The chain carries TRBV19 and TRBJ2-2; D call uncertain. Per the germline V gene, CDR1 is LNHDA and CDR2 is SQIVND (reference sequence). V was trimmed by 6 bases and J by 0 bases, leaving 5 bases between them. This CDR3 is 13 amino acids long. The CDR3 reads CASRLTNTGELFF. CDR3 sequence (DNA): TGTGCCAGTAGGCTGACGAACACCGGGGAGCTGTTTTTT.

The J gene is TRBJ2-1, the V gene TRBV6-5, with no clear D. This CDR3 spans 13 amino acids. Deletions cut 7 bases from V and 4 bases from J, with 11 bases between. The V gene's germline CDR1 is MNHEY and CDR2 SVGAGI. The CDR3 sequence: CASKQILYNEQFF. DNA of the CDR3: TGTGCCAGCAAGCAGATTTTGTACAATGAGCAGTTCTTC.

The V call is TRBV11-2, the J call TRBJ1-1; D is ambiguous. The V end was cut by 1 base, the J end by 11 bases, with 11 bases between. The V gene's germline CDR1 is SGHAT and CDR2 FQNNGV. This CDR3 has 12 residues. CDR3 nucleotides: TGTGCCAGCAGCTTAGTGGGAGGGTTCGCTTTCTTT. Residues: CASSLVGGFAFF.

This CDR3 is CASSVGWRDLYEQYF. CDR3 nucleotide sequence: TGTGCCAGCAGCGTAGGGTGGAGAGACCTCTACGAGCAGTACTTC. This chain uses TRBV9 with TRBJ2-7; D is undetermined. CDR3 length: 15 residues. The V gene's germline CDR1 is SGDLS and CDR2 YYNGEE. V lost 0 bases, J lost 3 bases, and 13 bases lay in between.

The chain uses TRBV18 and TRBJ2-7, with TRBD2 matching over 11 bases. In germline, CDR1 is KGHSH, CDR2 LQKENI. With V trimmed by 3 bases and J by 2 bases, 6 bases remained unmatched. The CDR3 contains 16 residues. Here the CDR3 DNA reads TGTGCCAGCTCACCGGCGGGACTAGCGGAGACCTACGAGCAGTACTTC. It is translated as CASSPAGLAETYEQYF.

V and J are TRBV12-5 and TRBJ1-2; D is uncertain. The germline V gene encodes CDR1 LGHNT and CDR2 FRNRAP. The CDR3 is 13 residues long. Trimming left V 1 base short and J 8 bases short, with 11 bases between. The CDR3 sequence is CASGLGHTGGYTF. The DNA for the CDR3 is TGTGCTAGTGGTTTGGGCCACACGGGCGGCTACACCTTC.

This clone appeared once. The chain carries TRBV2 and TRBJ1-1, with D possibly being TRBD1 (6 bases). The germline CDR1 and CDR2 sequences are SNHLY and FYNNEI. CDR3 size: 15 residues. V lost 4 bases and J lost 1, with 13 bases in between. Here the CDR3 DNA reads TGTGCCAGCAGTGGGGGGACAACCCCGAACACTGAAGCTTTCTTT. Translating it yields CASSGGTTPNTEAFF.

The chain links TRBV12-5 to TRBJ2-3; D unresolved. The V end lost 1 base, the J end lost 2 bases, and 7 bases lay between the germline ends. The germline CDR1 and CDR2 sequences are LGHNT and FRNRAP. CDR3 length equals 14 residues. CDR3 in amino acids: CASGLGTDTDTQYF. CDR3 nucleotide sequence: TGTGCTAGTGGTTTGGGGACCGACACAGATACGCAGTATTTT.